Below are 21 T cell receptor beta chains sequenced from a single sample in a study of CD8 T cells in Susac syndrome. cDNA came from roughly 0.53 to 1 ug RNA primed by random hexamers. TCRdb called the immunoSEQ multiplex PCR reads again in MiXCR, with one record for every CDR3 protein. The top ten hold over 0.45% of the sample, which has fewer than 85,000 distinct CDR3 sequences, approximately 93% seen once. The sample was CD8+ T cells from PBMCs. The source is a human donor with Susac syndrome.

The chain couples TRBV20-1 to TRBJ2-7, with D tentatively TRBD1 or TRBD2 (5 bases each). CDR1 and CDR2 from the germline V gene are DFQATT and SNEGSKA (reference sequence). Between the trimmed V and J ends, which lost 6 bases and 2 bases, there was a span of 14 bases. This CDR3 has 13 amino acids. The DNA for the CDR3 is TGCAGTGCAGGGCACGGGGCCCCCTACGAGCAGTACTTC. Protein product: CSAGHGAPYEQYF.

The chain recombines TRBV4-1 with TRBJ1-1; no clear D gene. The germline CDR1 and CDR2 sequences are MGHRA and YSYEKL. The ends were cut back, 1 base at V and 7 bases at J, with 7 bases in the middle. The CDR3 contains 12 residues. The CDR3 coding sequence is TGCGCCAGCAGCCAAGTGGGTGGTGAAGCTTTCTTT. Protein sequence: CASSQVGGEAFF.

This CDR3 is CASSPKTSGGYEQYF. CDR3 coding DNA: TGTGCCAGCAGCCCCAAGACTAGCGGGGGCTACGAGCAGTACTTC. The chain joins TRBV7-9 to TRBJ2-7; TRBD2 aligns across 12 bases. The CDR3 has 15 residues. The trim removed 5 bases at V and 3 bases at J, leaving 5 bases unmatched. Germline V gene data show CDR1 as SEHNR and CDR2 as FQNEAQ (reference sequence). The full variable domain, its missing parts supplied by reference TRBV7-9 and TRBJ2-7, is DTGVSQNPRHKITKRGQNVTFRCDPISEHNRLYWYRQTLGQGPEFLTYFQNEAQLEKSRLLSDRFSAERPKGSFSTLEIQRTEQGDSAMYLCASSPKTSGGYEQYFGPGTRLTVT.

The sample holds one count of this clonotype. V gene TRBV12-5 combines with J gene TRBJ2-1; D not resolved. Germline V gene lookup returns CDR1 LGHNT and CDR2 FRNRAP. The CDR3 is 11 residues long. Trimming left V 5 bases short and J 5 bases short, with 4 bases between. CDR3 coding DNA: TGTGCTAGTGGTACGCACAATGAGCAGTTCTTC. It specifies CASGTHNEQFF.

V is TRBV30 and J is TRBJ1-6, with a tentative D call TRBD1 (5 bases). The V and J ends lost 2 bases and 12 bases respectively, with 17 bases between them. The length of the CDR3 is 14 residues. CDR1 GTSNPN and CDR2 SVGIG come from the germline V gene (reference sequence). CDR3 residues: CAWSRPDISLPLHF. Written as DNA, the CDR3 is TGTGCCTGGAGTCGTCCGGACATCAGTTTACCCCTCCACTTT.

The chain is built from TRBV6-2 or TRBV6-3 and TRBJ2-1, with D possibly matching TRBD2 (7 bases). The CDR3 has 12 amino acids. V was pared by 7 bases and J by 15 bases, with 19 bases between. Germline CDR1 MNHEY, CDR2 SVGEGT. CDR3 sequence: CASTSQRGGGFF. In DNA form, the CDR3 reads TGTGCCAGCACCTCGCAGCGGGGAGGGGGGTTCTTC.

As regards this clonotype: One end of the junction varies from germline; a read error may be responsible. V and J are TRBV27 and TRBJ1-2; D is ambiguous. The germline CDR1 and CDR2 sequences are MNHEY and SMNVEV (reference sequence). The CDR3 runs to 12 residues. The CDR3 DNA reads TGTGCCAGCAGTGCCAGTCCCTATGACTACACCTTC. It specifies CASSASPYDYTF.

For the CDR3, the DNA is TGTGCCAGCAGCGTAGATGAGCGGGGGGGCCCCCGAACCGGGGAGCTGTTTTTT. It specifies CASSVDERGGPRTGELFF. The chain is built from TRBV9 and TRBJ2-2; 10 bases are shared with TRBD2. V shed 0 bases, J shed 5 bases, and the junction held 10 bases outside the gene matches. CDR3 length: 18 residues. CDR1 SGDLS and CDR2 YYNGEE come from the germline V gene. Full variable domain (rest looked up from reference TRBV9 and TRBJ2-2): DSGVTQTPKHLITATGQRVTLRCSPRSGDLSVYWYQQSLDQGLQFLIQYYNGEERAKGNILERFSAQQFPDLHSELNLSSLELGDSALYFCASSVDERGGPRTGELFFGEGSRLTVL.

The chain has TRBV5-1 and TRBJ2-5; D tentatively reads TRBD1 or TRBD2 (5 bases each). Germline V gene lookup returns CDR1 SGHRS and CDR2 YFSETQ. V was shortened by 1 base and J by 4 bases, with 14 bases between the two germline ends. CDR3 length: 15 residues. CDR3 region: CASSLWWGRGETQYF. The CDR3 bases are TGCGCCAGCAGCTTGTGGTGGGGCCGGGGAGAGACCCAGTACTTC.

This chain uses TRBV7-9 with TRBJ2-5; D might be TRBD2 (5 bases). This CDR3 is 15 amino acids long. V gave up 5 bases and J gave up 2 bases, with 15 bases separating them. Germline V gene sequence: CDR1 SEHNR, CDR2 FQNEAQ (reference sequence). The DNA for the CDR3 is TGTGCCAGCAGCCAACGAACTAGACCTCAAGAGACCCAGTACTTC. Translating gives CASSQRTRPQETQYF.

J is TRBJ2-7 and V is TRBV6-4, with D tentatively TRBD2 (6 bases). V gave up 4 bases and J gave up 6 bases, with 22 bases separating them. Germline V gives CDR1 MRHNA, CDR2 SNTAGT. The CDR3 is made up of 16 amino acids. CDR3 protein: CASSAKAGTGVGEQYF. The CDR3 DNA reads as TGTGCCAGCAGTGCCAAGGCCGGGACGGGGGTAGGCGAGCAGTACTTC.

The CDR3, as DNA: TGTGCCAGCAGTCCCGGGACAAATGGCTACACCTTC. Translating gives CASSPGTNGYTF. The chain recombines TRBV27 with TRBJ1-2; a possible D gene is TRBD1 (6 bases). Germline assignment: CDR1 MNHEY and CDR2 SMNVEV (reference sequence). Deletions cut 5 bases from V and 6 bases from J, with 10 bases between. The CDR3 runs to 12 residues.

The V and J genes are TRBV20-1 and TRBJ2-2; D may be TRBD1 (5 bases). The CDR3 loop spans 15 amino acids. V lost 4 bases, J lost 4 bases, and 16 bases lay in between. The germline CDR1 and CDR2 sequences are DFQATT and SNEGSKA (reference sequence). The CDR3 region is CSAIDRDLGTGELFF. DNA of the CDR3: TGCAGTGCTATTGACAGAGACCTCGGCACCGGGGAGCTGTTTTTT.

Worth noting for this clonotype: Relative to the germline gene, one junction end is altered; a read error may explain this. This CDR3 is CASTLGRINEKLFF. CDR3 DNA sequence: TGTGCCAGCACCTTAGGGCGTATTAATGAAAAACTGTTTTTT. V is TRBV7-9 and J is TRBJ1-4; D not resolved. Germline-derived CDR1 and CDR2 are SEHNR and FQNEAQ (reference sequence). The CDR3 extends over 14 amino acids.

The CDR3 region has the DNA TGTGCCAGCAGCCCGATAGCAAGTAGCACAGATACGCAGTATTTT. Translation: CASSPIASSTDTQYF. V is TRBV7-9 and J is TRBJ2-3; D not resolved. The CDR3 is 15 amino acids. Germline CDR1 is SEHNR and CDR2 is FQNEAQ (reference sequence). Trimming took 5 bases from V and 0 from J, leaving 12 bases between them. Full variable domain (outside the CDR3, taken from reference TRBV7-9 and TRBJ2-3): DTGVSQNPRHKITKRGQNVTFRCDPISEHNRLYWYRQTLGQGPEFLTYFQNEAQLEKSRLLSDRFSAERPKGSFSTLEIQRTEQGDSAMYLCASSPIASSTDTQYFGPGTRLTVL.

The chain uses TRBV6-9 and TRBJ2-2; TRBD1 aligns across 9 bases. In germline, CDR1 is MNHGY, CDR2 SVAAGI. Unmatched junction bases numbered 12, after V lost 3 bases and J lost 1 base. The CDR3 spans 19 residues. The CDR3 nucleotides are TGTGCCAGCAGTTACTTCTCCAGGACAGGGGATGGGAACACCGGGGAGCTGTTTTTT. Amino acids: CASSYFSRTGDGNTGELFF.

The rearrangement uses TRBV2 and TRBJ1-5; tentatively, D is TRBD1 (6 bases). In germline, CDR1 is SNHLY, CDR2 FYNNEI. This CDR3 has 14 amino acids. The V end was cut by 6 bases, the J end by 4 bases, with 13 bases between. In DNA, the CDR3 is TGTGCCAGCAGGGCCAGGGGAAGGAATCAGCCCCAGCATTTT. Its protein is CASRARGRNQPQHF.

This chain connects TRBV7-9 to TRBJ2-3; 7 nucleotides agree with TRBD2. CDR3 size: 15 residues. Trimming at V came to 4 bases and at J to 0 bases, leaving 4 bases not matched to a gene. Germline V gives CDR1 SEHNR, CDR2 FQNEAQ (reference sequence). The DNA of the CDR3 is TGTGCCAGCAGCTGGCGGGGGATTAGCACAGATACGCAGTATTTT. Translation gives CASSWRGISTDTQYF.

V and J are TRBV7-2 and TRBJ2-7, with 8 bases matching TRBD1. After removal of 8 bases from V and 3 bases from J, the junction contained 3 bases not matched to a gene. The germline gives CDR1 SGHTA, CDR2 FQGNSA. This CDR3 has 12 residues. The CDR3 DNA reads TGTGCCAGCCGGACAGGGAGCTACGAGCAGTACTTC. Encoded protein: CASRTGSYEQYF. Variable domain in full (rest from reference TRBV7-2 and TRBJ2-7): GAGVSQSPSNKVTEKGKDVELRCDPISGHTALYWYRQSLGQGLEFLIYFQGNSAPDKSGLPSDRFSAERTGGSVSTLTIQRTQQEDSAVYLCASRTGSYEQYFGPGTRLTVT.

This sequence joins TRBV5-1 and TRBJ1-1; a possible D gene is TRBD1 (6 bases). Between the trimmed V and J ends, which lost 0 bases and 0 bases, there was a span of 9 bases. CDR1 SGHRS and CDR2 YFSETQ come from the germline V gene. The CDR3 runs 15 residues. The CDR3 DNA follows: TGCGCCAGCAGCTTGGGAGGGGGAGTGAACACTGAAGCTTTCTTT. Translated: CASSLGGGVNTEAFF.

This chain uses TRBV9 with TRBJ2-3, with TRBD2 matching over 9 bases. Trimming took 3 bases from V and 5 from J; bases not matched to a gene: 7. Germline lookup yields CDR1 SGDLS and CDR2 YYNGEE. The CDR3 is 15 amino acids. DNA for the CDR3: TGTGCCAGCAGCGCCTCCGGGACTAGCCAAGATACGCAGTATTTT. Its protein is CASSASGTSQDTQYF.